One and the same sample provided the 8 T cell receptor beta chains below, sequenced in a study of human T cells and chemical hapten exposure. TCRdb re-called the RACE reads with MiXCR, one entry per CDR3 protein. The table records around 57,000 distinct CDR3 sequences, more than 9.5% of them present only once. The time point is: patch test 1, 2 weeks after DPC sensitization. The treatment denotes: therapeutic diphenylcyclopropenone sensitization with weekly scalp DPC. Whole blood, unfractionated, served as the material for total RNA extraction. This sample comprised whole blood, obtained in connection with sensitization to the hapten diphenylcyclopropenone (DPC). The receptors here all came from a woman aged 40 to 55 with alopecia areata. Some clones in this sample may be carry-over from other donors' samples.

In this sample, this clonotype turned up many times. The chain uses TRBV21-1 and TRBJ1-4; the tabulated D call, TRBD1, remains unverified against the DNA. TRBV21-1 is designated a pseudogene. This CDR3 region has 15 residues. Here the CDR3 DNA reads TGTGCCAGCAGCAAGGATACAGGGGGCTATGAAAAACTGTTTTTT. Translation gives CASSKDTGGYEKLFF.

V gene TRBV20-1 combines with J gene TRBJ2-1, with D unresolved. The V end was cut by 3 bases, the J end by 3 bases, with 9 bases between. The CDR3 is 13 residues long. Germline assignment: CDR1 DFQATT and CDR2 SNEGSKA (reference sequence). The CDR3 DNA reads TGCAGTGCTAGCGCGTCGGGCTACAATGAGCAGTTCTTC. This translates into CSASASGYNEQFF.

The table lists this clonotype with many counts. The rearrangement joins TRBV2 to TRBJ2-1, with TRBD2 matching over 8 bases. This CDR3 has 16 residues. The germline V gene has CDR1 SNHLY and CDR2 FYNNEI. Losses at the gene ends were 1 base for V and 3 bases for J; bases not matched to a gene: 5. CDR3 DNA: TGTGCCAGCAGTGAAGATGTTAGCGGGAACTACAATGAGCAGTTCTTC. Translating gives CASSEDVSGNYNEQFF.

The chain carries TRBV11-2 and TRBJ2-1; no clear D. This CDR3 contains 14 residues. The V gene lost 1 base and the J gene lost 4 bases, with 8 bases spanning the gap. Germline CDR1 SGHAT, CDR2 FQNNGV. CDR3 sequence: CASSLVAVYNEQFF. For the CDR3, the DNA is TGTGCCAGCAGCTTAGTTGCGGTATACAATGAGCAGTTCTTC.

This clonotype has more than one count but fewer than ten. This rearrangement joins TRBV7-8 to TRBJ1-5; a possible D gene is TRBD1 (5 bases). Germline loops: CDR1 SGHVS, CDR2 FQNEAQ. Deletions cut 2 bases from V and 7 bases from J, with 15 bases between. CDR3 length: 15 amino acids. The CDR3 is CASSLNSAGYQPQHF. As DNA, the CDR3 is TGTGCCAGCAGCTTAAATTCGGCAGGGTACCAGCCCCAGCATTTT.

The genes are TRBV7-3 and TRBJ1-1, with a weak D call TRBD1 (6 bases). The CDR3 extends over 14 amino acids. Between the trimmed V and J ends, which lost 5 bases and 4 bases, there was a span of 14 bases. CDR1 is SGHTA, CDR2 FQGTGA, per germline. In DNA, the CDR3 is TGTGCCAGCAGCCTGCAAGGGGGAGCCACTGAAGCTTTCTTT. This sequence encodes CASSLQGGATEAFF.

This clonotype was seen at least ten times. The rearrangement joins TRBV7-8 to TRBJ1-1; tentatively, D is TRBD1 (6 bases). V was clipped by 1 base and J by 6 bases, with 6 bases between them. Germline V gene sequence: CDR1 SGHVS, CDR2 FQNEAQ. This CDR3 has 12 amino acids. CDR3: CASSLGTAEAFF. The CDR3 region has the DNA TGTGCCAGCAGCTTAGGGACAGCTGAAGCTTTCTTT.

This clonotype was detected a few times. The gene calls are TRBV19 and TRBJ2-6; D may be TRBD2 (5 bases). CDR3 length equals 15 residues. V lost 7 bases to trimming and J lost 0 bases, with 10 bases between them. Germline CDR1 reads LNHDA; CDR2 reads SQIVND (reference sequence). CDR3: CASTVRGSGANVLTF. In DNA, the CDR3 is TGTGCCAGTACCGTCCGGGGCTCTGGGGCCAACGTCCTGACTTTC.